The 15 T cell receptor beta chains presented below share a single source sample, sequenced in a study of blood T cell repertoires in COVID-19. Method: immunoSEQ multiplex PCR; TCRdb's copy keeps in-frame clones and lacks some. This sample has around 260,000 clones, with around 88% found just once. The sample consisted of peripheral blood. These receptors all stem from a man aged 30-40 years with acute or convalescent COVID-19.

The V call is TRBV9, the J call TRBJ2-3, with 8 bases that match TRBD1. V shed 1 base and J 4 bases; nucleotides not matched to a gene: 5. Germline V gene sequence: CDR1 SGDLS, CDR2 YYNGEE. This CDR3 region has 15 residues. The CDR3: CASSVLQGAPDTQYF. DNA of the CDR3: TGTGCCAGCAGCGTACTTCAGGGGGCCCCAGATACGCAGTATTTT.

The CDR3 sequence: CASRETSSPGELFF. Here the CDR3 DNA reads TGCGCCAGCAGGGAGACTAGCTCCCCCGGGGAGCTGTTTTTT. V and J are TRBV5-1 and TRBJ2-2, with 7 nucleotides matching TRBD2. J was trimmed by 6 bases and V by 5 bases; bases with no gene match: 7. The CDR3 consists of 14 residues. Germline V gives CDR1 SGHRS, CDR2 YFSETQ.

This rearrangement joins TRBV7-9 to TRBJ1-4, with TRBD1 identical over 8 bases. Trimming took 5 bases from V and 3 from J; bases not matched to a gene: 2. Germline lookup yields CDR1 SEHNR and CDR2 FQNEAQ (reference sequence). The CDR3 length is 14 residues. Here the CDR3 reads CASSQGAANEKLFF. The CDR3 DNA reads as TGTGCCAGCAGCCAGGGGGCTGCTAATGAAAAACTGTTTTTT.

V gene TRBV10-1 combines with J gene TRBJ2-1; 11 positions agree with TRBD2. Germline V gene sequence: CDR1 WNHNN, CDR2 SYGVQD (reference sequence). CDR3 length: 16 residues. V trimming: 3 bases; J trimming: 7 bases; junction bases outside the gene matches: 8. The CDR3, as DNA: TGCGCCAGCAGTGACGCCTGGGCTAGCGGGAGGAATGAGCAGTTCTTC. Protein: CASSDAWASGRNEQFF.

The rearrangement uses TRBV6-5 and TRBJ1-1; D is possibly TRBD1 (5 bases). CDR3 length: 12 residues. Germline CDR1 is MNHEY and CDR2 is SVGAGI. With 6 bases removed from V and 4 bases from J, the gap between germline ends came to 9 bases. CDR3 bases: TGTGCCAGCAGACGACAGTCCACTGAAGCTTTCTTT. It is translated as CASRRQSTEAFF.

The V gene is TRBV20-1, the J gene TRBJ1-2, with D perhaps matching TRBD1 (5 bases). V was clipped by 3 bases and J by 5 bases, with 16 bases between them. This CDR3 has 14 residues. The germline CDR1 and CDR2 sequences are DFQATT and SNEGSKA (reference sequence). As DNA, the CDR3 is TGCAGTGCTAGTATTGGACAAGCGACATATGGCTACACCTTC. Translation: CSASIGQATYGYTF.

The CDR3 protein is CASSERTGGGNEQFF. CDR3 coding DNA: TGTGCCAGCAGTGAACGGACAGGGGGTGGCAATGAGCAGTTCTTC. The chain carries TRBV6-1 and TRBJ2-1; TRBD1 agrees at 10 bases. The CDR3 runs 15 residues. The ends lost 2 bases at V and 6 bases at J; junction bases unmatched: 4. The V gene's germline CDR1 is MNHNS and CDR2 SASEGT.

V is TRBV10-2 and J is TRBJ1-5; TRBD1 is a possible D gene (6 bases). CDR1 and CDR2 (germline): WSHSY, SAAADI. Deletions cut 6 bases from V and 5 bases from J, with 17 bases between. CDR3 length: 15 amino acids. The CDR3 is CASSREFTGYQPQHF. CDR3 nucleotides: TGCGCCAGCAGCCGCGAATTCACAGGGTATCAGCCCCAGCATTTT.

This chain joins TRBV5-1 and TRBJ1-6; D uncertain. The CDR3 extends over 16 amino acids. Germline-derived CDR1 and CDR2 are SGHRS and YFSETQ. V shed 0 bases and J shed 10 bases, with 17 bases lying between them. CDR3 nucleotide sequence: TGCGCCAGCAGCTTGGGCCCTCGGAGGTCGGGATCACCCCTCCACTTT. This encodes CASSLGPRRSGSPLHF.

J is TRBJ2-1 and V is TRBV14; 8 bases line up with TRBD2. Losses at the gene ends were 3 bases for V and 3 bases for J; bases not matched to a gene: 4. This CDR3 region has 15 residues. Germline V CDR1 and CDR2: SGHDN, FVKESK. Here the CDR3 DNA reads TGTGCCAGCAGCCATAACGGGGGGGTCTACAATGAGCAGTTCTTC. Amino acids: CASSHNGGVYNEQFF.

This chain links TRBV12-5 with TRBJ1-6; 10 positions agree with TRBD1. Germline assignment: CDR1 LGHNT and CDR2 FRNRAP. CDR3 length: 15 residues. The V and J ends lost 1 base and 11 bases, in that order; junction bases with no gene match: 5. CDR3 nucleotides: TGTGCTAGTGGTTTGGAAGACAGGGGGCTAACACCCCTCCACTTT. Protein product: CASGLEDRGLTPLHF.

The chain employs TRBV6-5 and TRBJ1-4; TRBD1 matches at 8 bases. CDR1 and CDR2 from the germline V gene are MNHEY and SVGAGI. This CDR3 has 15 amino acids. The V segment lost 8 bases and the J segment 3 bases; nucleotides outside the gene matches: 8. The DNA for the CDR3 is TGTGCCAGCGGACCCGACAGGGGTTCTAATGAAAAACTGTTTTTT. Protein sequence: CASGPDRGSNEKLFF.

The rearrangement links TRBV5-1 to TRBJ2-5, with 9 bases that match TRBD2. CDR3 length: 16 amino acids. CDR1 and CDR2 (germline): SGHRS, YFSETQ. The J segment lost 5 bases and the V segment lost 4 bases, leaving 12 bases of the junction unmatched. The CDR3 loop is CASSLGERGAGETQYF. The CDR3 DNA reads TGCGCCAGCAGCCTAGGGGAGCGGGGGGCCGGGGAGACCCAGTACTTC.

J is TRBJ1-5 and V is TRBV18, with no clear D. Germline CDR1 KGHSH, CDR2 LQKENI. The V gene lost 1 base and the J gene lost 11 bases, with 12 bases spanning the gap. This CDR3 is built from 13 residues. The CDR3 reads CASSPRGKEAQHF. For the CDR3, the DNA is TGTGCCAGCTCACCACGCGGTAAGGAGGCCCAGCATTTT.

The chain joins TRBV27 to TRBJ1-2, with 7 bases identical to TRBD1. With 5 bases clipped from V and 11 bases from J, the junction kept 17 bases outside the gene matches. Germline CDR1 reads MNHEY; CDR2 reads SMNVEV (reference sequence). This CDR3 spans 15 amino acids. The CDR3 loop is CASSMWREGGKRYTF. In DNA, the CDR3 is TGTGCCAGCAGTATGTGGAGGGAAGGGGGCAAGAGGTACACCTTC.